Listed below are T cell receptor beta chains from one sample, sequenced in a study of T cell responses to AZD1222 COVID-19 vaccine. Data came from immunoSEQ multiplex PCR; TCRdb stores just in-frame clones and leaves some out. The table shows around 180,000 clones, with around 90% occurring only once. The specimen comprised peripheral blood, sampled on day 0 of AZD1222 vaccination. These receptor sequences come from an adult in good health. CDR3s include the opening cysteine and the closing phenylalanine or tryptophan. The D gene is left open where the match is weak. Part of the rows lack a size; the others show once, few, many or a class for expanded clones.

abundance	d_gene	v_gene	j_gene	CDR3nt	CDR3aa
NA	NA	TRBV6-5	TRBJ1-2	TGTGCCAGCAGCAGAGACCCGCTAAGGACTGGGGGCTACACCTTC	CASSRDPLRTGGYTF
NA	NA	TRBV6-5	TRBJ2-7	TGTGCCAGCAGCTACCATGGGCTTAAAGACCCCTACGAGCAGTACTTC	CASSYHGLKDPYEQYF
NA	TRBD2	TRBV10-3	TRBJ2-1	TGTGCCACTCAAAGACTAGCGGGACAATACAATGAGCAGTTCTTC	CATQRLAGQYNEQFF
NA	NA	TRBV7-2	TRBJ1-3	TGTGCCAGCAGCTCCCCCCGCGACTCGAGCTCTGGAAACACCATATATTTT	CASSSPRDSSSGNTIYF
NA	TRBD2	TRBV3-1/TRBV3-2	TRBJ2-1	TGTGCCAGCAGCCAAGATGTGGCTAGCGGGGGGAGCTCCTACAATGAGCAGTTCTTC	CASSQDVASGGSSYNEQFF
NA	NA	TRBV19	TRBJ1-2	TGTGCCAGTAGTTCCGACTACTATGGCTACACCTTC	CASSSDYYGYTF
NA	NA	TRBV4-2	TRBJ1-3	TGTGCCAGCAGTACACTCGTTCCCATCTCTGGAAACACCATATATTTT	CASSTLVPISGNTIYF
NA	TRBD1	TRBV27	TRBJ2-7	TGTGCCAGCAGCGGCAGGGGGAACGAGCAGTACTTC	CASSGRGNEQYF
NA	TRBD2	TRBV6-5	TRBJ2-7	TGTGCCAGCAGTTACTCTGGGCGGGGGGGGTTCTACGAGCAGTACTTC	CASSYSGRGGFYEQYF
NA	TRBD1	TRBV19	TRBJ1-2	TGTGCCAGTAGTCTCCTCCCGACAGGGGTGGGTTATGGCTACACCTTC	CASSLLPTGVGYGYTF
NA	NA	TRBV5-6	TRBJ1-2	TGTGCCAGCAGCTTGGAGAGCTACTATGGCTACACCTTC	CASSLESYYGYTF
NA	NA	TRBV28	TRBJ1-6	TGTGCCAGCAGTTCTTCCGGGACGCAGCAGAATTCACCCCTCCACTTT	CASSSSGTQQNSPLHF
NA	NA	TRBV19	TRBJ1-6	TGTGCCAGTAGTCTCCACGGGACGTTGAATTCACCCCTCCACTTT	CASSLHGTLNSPLHF
NA	NA	TRBV28	TRBJ1-6	TGTGCCAGCAGTTTTCGACAGACGGGGTCACCCCTCCACTTT	CASSFRQTGSPLHF
NA	NA	TRBV18	TRBJ2-7	TGTGCCAGCTCACAAACGACAGTGGCGGGCGAGCAGTACTTC	CASSQTTVAGEQYF
NA	NA	TRBV11-2	TRBJ1-2	TGTGCCAGCAGCTCTAAAGATCCAAACCTACCAAACTATGGCTACACCTTC	CASSSKDPNLPNYGYTF
NA	NA	TRBV5-1	TRBJ1-3	TGCGCCAGCAGCTTGGGTACGGGAGTCACTGGAAACACCATATATTTT	CASSLGTGVTGNTIYF
NA	NA	TRBV2	TRBJ2-2	TGTGCCAGCAGTGGTATAGGGAGCACCGGGGAGCTGTTTTTT	CASSGIGSTGELFF
once	TRBD2	TRBV7-2	TRBJ2-2	TGTGCCAGCATGTTAAGCGGGAGTTGGACCGGGGAGCTGTTTTTT	CASMLSGSWTGELFF
NA	NA	TRBV6-5	TRBJ1-2	TGTGCCAGCAGTTACCGACTGACAAGGGGGGGATATGGCTACACCTTC	CASSYRLTRGGYGYTF
NA	NA	TRBV3-1/TRBV3-2	TRBJ1-6	TGTGCCAGCAGCCAAGGTAGCCCTAATTATTCACCCCTCCACTTT	CASSQGSPNYSPLHF
NA	NA	TRBV7-9	TRBJ1-6	TGTGCCAGCAGCGCTGGGACATATAATAATTCACCCCTCCACTTT	CASSAGTYNNSPLHF
NA	NA	TRBV7-9	TRBJ1-3	TGTGCCAGCAGCTTAGCTGGAAACACCATATATTTT	CASSLAGNTIYF
NA	TRBD2	TRBV2	TRBJ2-3	TGTGCCAGCAGTCCCCCCCTAGCGGGGAGCAAAGGGGATACGCAGTATTTT	CASSPPLAGSKGDTQYF